This T cell receptor beta chain emerged from a study of OX40 agonist ivuxolimab in advanced cancers. Whole-study context: Patients took ivuxolimab, an agonistic anti-OX40 (CD134) antibody.

Findings and limits, study-wide: Within 6 weeks, CD4+ and CD8+ blood T cells expanded clonally at 0.1 to 3.0 mg/kg. Individuals who were partial responders at 0.1-3.0 mg/kg had clonal expansion that ranked among the lowest.

Generated by immunoSEQ multiplex PCR, the TCRdb table keeps only in-frame clones and is missing some. The sample carries 90,000 to 120,000 clones, 75% to 95% recorded once. Worth noting for this clone: Its antigen remains unknown.

The receptor was derived from an adult with an advanced solid tumor such as melanoma, head and neck, liver or kidney cancer. The sequenced sample was CD4+ or CD8+ T cells sorted from blood, obtained in a trial of the OX40 agonist ivuxolimab.

The CDR3 loop reads CAWSVGRAGNTIYF. CDR3 DNA sequence: TGTGCCTGGAGTGTGGGCAGGGCTGGAAACACCATATATTTT. V and J are TRBV30 and TRBJ1-3; D may be TRBD1 (5 bases). The CDR3 length is 14 residues. Trimming pared 0 bases from V and 2 bases from J, leaving 8 bases between. Germline CDR1 is GTSNPN and CDR2 is SVGIG (reference sequence).